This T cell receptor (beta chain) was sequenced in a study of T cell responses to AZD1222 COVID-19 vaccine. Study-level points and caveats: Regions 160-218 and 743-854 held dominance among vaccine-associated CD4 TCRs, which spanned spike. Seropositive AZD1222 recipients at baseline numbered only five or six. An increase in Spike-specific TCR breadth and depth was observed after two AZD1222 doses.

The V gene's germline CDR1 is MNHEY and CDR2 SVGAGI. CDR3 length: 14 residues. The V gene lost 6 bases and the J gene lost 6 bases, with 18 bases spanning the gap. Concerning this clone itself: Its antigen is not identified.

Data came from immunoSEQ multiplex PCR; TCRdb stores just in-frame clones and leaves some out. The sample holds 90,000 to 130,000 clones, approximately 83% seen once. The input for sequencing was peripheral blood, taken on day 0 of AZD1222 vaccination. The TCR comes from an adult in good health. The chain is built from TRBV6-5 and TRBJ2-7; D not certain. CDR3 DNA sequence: TGTGCCAGCAGCTCGGGCGTGGGGATTGTCGAGCAGTACTTC. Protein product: CASSSGVGIVEQYF.